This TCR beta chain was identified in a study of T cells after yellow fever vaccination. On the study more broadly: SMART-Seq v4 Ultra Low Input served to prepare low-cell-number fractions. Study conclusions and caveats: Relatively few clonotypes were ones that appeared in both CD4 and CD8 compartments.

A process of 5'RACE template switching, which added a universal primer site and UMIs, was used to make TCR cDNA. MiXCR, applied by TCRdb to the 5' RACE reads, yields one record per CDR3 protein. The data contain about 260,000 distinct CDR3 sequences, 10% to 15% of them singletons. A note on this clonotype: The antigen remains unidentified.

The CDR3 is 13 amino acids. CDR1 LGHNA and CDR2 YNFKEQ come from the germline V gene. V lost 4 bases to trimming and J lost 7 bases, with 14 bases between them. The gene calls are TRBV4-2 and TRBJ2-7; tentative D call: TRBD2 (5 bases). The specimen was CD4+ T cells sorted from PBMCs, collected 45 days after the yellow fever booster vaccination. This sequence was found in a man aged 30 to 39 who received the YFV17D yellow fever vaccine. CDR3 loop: CASSPKRQREQYF. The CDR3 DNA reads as TGTGCCAGCAGCCCTAAGCGGCAGCGGGAGCAGTACTTC.